These T cell receptor beta chains were read from a single sample in a study of cytomegalovirus exposure and HLA in healthy donors. Clones were sequenced by immunoSEQ multiplex PCR, and TCRdb holds only the in-frame ones, with some missing. Of approximately 260,000 clones in the sample, 85% to 95% were seen once. What was sequenced was PBMCs. The receptor set was obtained from a girl aged 2 to 9 in good health and CMV-seronegative. The CDR3 runs from the conserved cysteine through the conserved F or W. The order of the fields is J gene, clone size, V gene, D gene, CDR3 protein, CDR3 DNA. D genes are given only for firm matches. Expanded clones get a size class; other rows say once, few or many, or leave the size out.

>TRBJ2-3|few|TRBV5-1|.
CASSQGHSTDTQYF
TGCGCCAGCAGCCAGGGACATAGCACAGATACGCAGTATTTT
>TRBJ2-3|few|TRBV15|TRBD2
CATSPGLAVTDTQYF
TGTGCCACCAGCCCAGGACTAGCGGTTACAGATACGCAGTATTTT
>TRBJ1-6|.|TRBV6-5|.
CASREGSYNSPLHF
TGTGCCAGCAGAGAGGGCTCCTATAATTCACCCCTCCACTTT
>TRBJ1-2|.|TRBV9|TRBD1
CASSGVDTGVYGYTF
TGTGCCAGCAGCGGCGTAGATACAGGGGTCTATGGCTACACCTTC
>TRBJ2-1|.|TRBV5-4|TRBD2
CASSLVGLAGGEQFF
TGTGCCAGCAGCTTGGTAGGACTAGCGGGAGGTGAGCAGTTCTTC
>TRBJ1-2|.|TRBV7-9|.
CASSLGGLTYGYTF
TGTGCCAGCAGCTTAGGGGGGCTTACCTATGGCTACACCTTC
>TRBJ2-7|.|TRBV5-1|TRBD2
CASSPRTSGSPYEQYF
TGCGCCAGCAGCCCCAGGACTAGCGGGAGCCCCTACGAGCAGTACTTC
>TRBJ1-3|.|TRBV20-1|.
CSASRRNTIYF
TGCAGTGCTAGTCGTCGAAACACCATATATTTT
>TRBJ2-5|.|TRBV6-6|TRBD2
CASSAEGLAGPETQYF
TGTGCCAGCAGCGCAGAGGGACTAGCGGGACCAGAGACCCAGTACTTC
>TRBJ1-2|few|TRBV12-5|TRBD1
CASGLTGDIYGYTF
TGTGCTAGTGGCCTTACAGGGGATATCTATGGCTACACCTTC
>TRBJ1-2|.|TRBV2|TRBD1
CARTGVGGYTF
TGTGCCAGAACAGGGGTGGGAGGCTACACCTTC
>TRBJ1-1|.|TRBV11-1|.
CATEVGAMGTEAFF
TGTGCCACCGAAGTGGGGGCTATGGGCACTGAAGCTTTCTTT
>TRBJ1-1|.|TRBV5-5|.
CASSLTDLNTEAFF
TGTGCCAGCAGCTTGACAGATCTGAACACTGAAGCTTTCTTT
>TRBJ2-7|.|TRBV30|.
CAGEGERAYEQYF
TGTGCCGGGGAGGGGGAGAGGGCCTACGAGCAGTACTTC
>TRBJ1-6|.|TRBV28|TRBD1
CASSTGTGNSPLHF
TGTGCCAGCAGCACCGGGACAGGGAATTCACCCCTCCACTTT
>TRBJ2-3|.|TRBV19|.
CASGRRDTDTQYF
TGTGCCAGTGGACGCAGGGACACAGATACGCAGTATTTT
>TRBJ2-7|.|TRBV7-2|TRBD2
CASSLTSGSSYEQYF
TGTGCCAGCAGCTTGACTAGCGGGAGTTCCTACGAGCAGTACTTC
>TRBJ1-2|.|TRBV30|.
CAWRAALVGGAYGYTF
TGTGCCTGGAGAGCGGCCCTGGTTGGTGGAGCCTATGGCTACACCTTC
>TRBJ2-7|.|TRBV27|TRBD1
CASSLSGGTGLSYEQYF
TGTGCCAGCAGTTTATCGGGTGGGACAGGACTTTCCTACGAGCAGTACTTC
>TRBJ1-2|.|TRBV6-5|.
CASSSLGAGDYGYTF
TGTGCCAGCAGCTCCCTTGGGGCGGGGGACTATGGCTACACCTTC
>TRBJ2-1|.|TRBV7-7|TRBD1
CASSPGQGPYNEQFF
TGTGCCAGCAGCCCGGGACAGGGTCCCTACAATGAGCAGTTCTTC
>TRBJ2-3|.|TRBV10-1|.
CASSESTSTDTQYF
TGCGCCAGCAGTGAGTCGACTAGCACAGATACGCAGTATTTT
>TRBJ2-7|once|TRBV7-9|.
CASSFKYEQYF
TGTGCCAGCAGCTTTAAATACGAGCAGTACTTC
>TRBJ1-2|.|TRBV9|.
CASSTGQINYGYTF
TGTGCCAGCAGTACAGGACAGATTAACTATGGCTACACCTTC